The clone carrying this TCR beta chain has a handful of counts. The sample is drawn from a study of T-cell reconstitution after alpha-beta-depleted transplantation in children. Unique molecular identifiers were built into the TCRbeta library. MiXCR, applied by TCRdb to the PCR reads, yields one record per CDR3 protein. The sample shows about 300,000 distinct CDR3 sequences, 9.5% to 13% of them seen only once. V was trimmed by 1 base and J by 6 bases, leaving 3 bases between them. CDR1 is MDHEN and CDR2 is SYDVKM in the germline V gene. The length of the CDR3 is 11 residues. The sample was PBMCs, taken before TCRalphabeta/CD19-depleted stem cell transplant. The origin of this receptor is a boy less than two years old with acute myeloid leukemia, due to receive a stem cell transplant. The V gene is TRBV28, the J gene TRBJ1-2; D not resolved. The CDR3 nucleotides are TGTGCCAGCAGTTTATCTCATGGCTACACCTTC. Amino acids: CASSLSHGYTF.